This T cell receptor beta chain was recovered during a study of blood T cell repertoires in COVID-19. Overall study: Collection of acute and convalescent COVID-19 samples took place in the United States, Italy and Spain. From T cells, B-cell-depleted T cells, or PBMCs came the material, which was cDNA or gDNA.

This CDR3 is 13 amino acids long. The germline V and J ends were trimmed by 7 bases and 5 bases, with 14 bases remaining between them. CDR1 is LNHDA, CDR2 SQIVND, per germline (reference sequence). This clone was detected once. While infection was still active, Seattle patients were enrolled and then followed longitudinally. Original methodology: From reference gene primer amplification, estimates of nucleated cell counts were derived. Assay: immunoSEQ multiplex PCR; the TCRdb copy retains only in-frame clones and omits some. V, J and clone size reflect that table, while D and trimming were determined from the DNA. The sample records roughly 150,000 clones, around four fifths being singletons.

Input material: peripheral blood. The TCR was taken from an elderly woman with COVID-19, enrolled during active disease. The V and J genes are TRBV19 and TRBJ1-1; D uncertain. The CDR3 loop reads CASTSTATTEAFF. In DNA form, the CDR3 reads TGTGCCAGTACCTCCACGGCGACTACTGAAGCTTTCTTT.